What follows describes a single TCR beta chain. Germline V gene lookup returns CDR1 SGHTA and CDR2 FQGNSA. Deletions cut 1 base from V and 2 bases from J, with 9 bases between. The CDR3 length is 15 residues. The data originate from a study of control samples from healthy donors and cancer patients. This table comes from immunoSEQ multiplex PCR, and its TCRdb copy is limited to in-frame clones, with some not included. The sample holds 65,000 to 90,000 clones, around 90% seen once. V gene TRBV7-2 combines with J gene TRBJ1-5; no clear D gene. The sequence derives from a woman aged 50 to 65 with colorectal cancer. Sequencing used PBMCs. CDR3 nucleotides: TGTGCCAGCAGCTTAGTAGTAACAGGCAATCAGCCCCAGCATTTT. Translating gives CASSLVVTGNQPQHF.